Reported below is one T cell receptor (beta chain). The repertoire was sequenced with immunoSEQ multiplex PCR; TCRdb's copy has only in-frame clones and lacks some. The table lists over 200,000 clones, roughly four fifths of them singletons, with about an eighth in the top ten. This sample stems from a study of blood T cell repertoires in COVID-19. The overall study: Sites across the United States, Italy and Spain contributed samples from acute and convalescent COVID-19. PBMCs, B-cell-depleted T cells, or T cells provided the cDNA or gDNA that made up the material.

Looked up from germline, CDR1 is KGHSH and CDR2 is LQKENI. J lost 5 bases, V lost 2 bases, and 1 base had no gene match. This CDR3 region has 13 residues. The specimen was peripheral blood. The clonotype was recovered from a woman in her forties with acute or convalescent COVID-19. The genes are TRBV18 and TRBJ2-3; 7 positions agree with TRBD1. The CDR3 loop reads CASSPAGGDTQYF. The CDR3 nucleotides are TGTGCCAGCTCACCAGCAGGGGGAGATACGCAGTATTTT.